These 5 T cell receptor beta chains share one sample of origin, sequenced in a study of T-cell reconstitution after alpha-beta-depleted transplantation in children. Unique molecular identifiers were incorporated during preparation of the TCRbeta library. TCRdb re-analysed the PCR reads in MiXCR, keeping a single row per CDR3 protein. In the table there are 90,000 to 100,000 distinct CDR3 sequences, about 22% of which are singletons. Sequences were derived from PBMCs, sampled before TCRalphabeta/CD19-depleted stem cell transplant. These receptors were collected from a boy younger than 10 with acute lymphoblastic leukemia, due to receive a stem cell transplant.

The V and J genes are TRBV7-3 and TRBJ2-1; D remains unclear. V was trimmed by 1 base and J by 2 bases, leaving 18 bases between them. The length of the CDR3 is 18 residues. Germline V gene sequence: CDR1 SGHTA, CDR2 FQGTGA. The CDR3 DNA follows: TGTGCCAGCAGCTTAATCGCTAGACCCGGGTTAACCTACAATGAGCAGTTCTTC. It translates to CASSLIARPGLTYNEQFF.

The rearrangement links TRBV3-1 to TRBJ2-6, with 10 nucleotides matching TRBD1. Losses at the gene ends were 4 bases for V and 4 bases for J; bases not matched to a gene: 22. The germline V gene has CDR1 LGHDT and CDR2 YNNKEL (reference sequence). The CDR3 is made up of 22 amino acids. CDR3 nucleotide sequence: TGTGCCAGCAGCCCAAGGACAGGGGGTAGGTCGGTTGAGCTAAGCGGGGCCAACGTCCTGACTTTC. This encodes CASSPRTGGRSVELSGANVLTF.

This clonotype was seen repeatedly, ten times or more. The chain carries TRBV29-1 and TRBJ2-3; tentatively, D is TRBD1 (6 bases). CDR1 is SQVTM and CDR2 is ANQGSEA in the germline V gene. The CDR3 contains 12 residues. Trimming cost V 4 bases and J 6 bases, with 11 bases left between them. The CDR3 nucleotides are TGCAGCGTTGGGATAACAGGGGATACGCAGTATTTT. Translating it yields CSVGITGDTQYF.

This clonotype was recorded at least ten times. The chain uses TRBV6-6 and TRBJ2-7; 10 nucleotides match TRBD1. Germline CDR1 MNHNY, CDR2 SVGAGI (reference sequence). The ends lost 10 bases at V and 6 bases at J; junction bases unmatched: 9. The CDR3 covers 13 residues. CDR3 in DNA: TGTGCCACCGGGACAGGGGTCTTGGCCGAGCAGTACTTC. Amino acids: CATGTGVLAEQYF.

The chain joins TRBV5-4 to TRBJ2-4, with D hard to call. The CDR3 is 13 residues long. CDR1 and CDR2 (germline): SGHNT, YYREEE (reference sequence). The germline V and J ends were trimmed by 7 bases and 7 bases, with 15 bases remaining between them. The chain's CDR3 is CASRRSGTNIQYF. CDR3 nucleotides: TGTGCCAGCCGCAGGTCGGGTACGAACATTCAGTACTTC.